This entry is about one T cell receptor beta chain. Its antigen is currently unknown. Assay used: immunoSEQ multiplex PCR; TCRdb lists only in-frame clones, some missing. The sample contains fewer than 70,000 clones, 88% of which appear only once. The sample originates from a study of PD-1 blockade in classical Hodgkin lymphoma. Study-level findings and limits: By C4D1, diversity of CD4+ TCRs had risen significantly, whereas that of CD8+ TCRs had not.

Germline CDR1 and CDR2: MDHEN and SYDVKM. The J segment lost 4 bases and the V segment lost 3 bases, leaving 4 bases of the junction unmatched. CDR3 length: 14 amino acids. Exposure to brentuximab vedotin varied, and each patient had relapsed following autologous stem cell transplantation. This receptor was identified in a human donor with classical Hodgkin lymphoma. Sample: peripheral blood mononuclear cells (PBMCs), taken before the second cycle of nivolumab. This rearrangement joins TRBV28 to TRBJ1-1; 8 bases are a match to TRBD1. CDR3: CASSFTGGSTEAFF. DNA for the CDR3: TGTGCCAGCAGTTTCACAGGGGGGAGCACTGAAGCTTTCTTT. The entire variable domain, with the rest obtained from reference TRBV28 and TRBJ1-1, is as follows: DVKVTQSSRYLVKRTGEKVFLECVQDMDHENMFWYRQDPGLGLRLIYFSYDVKMKEKGDIPEGYSVSREKKERFSLILESASTNQTSMYLCASSFTGGSTEAFFGQGTRLTVV.